This entry is about one T cell receptor (beta chain). The data were taken from a study of blood T cell repertoires in COVID-19. For the study at large: Recovered participants had two consecutive negative NP/OP PCR tests, healthcare professional clearance, or symptom resolution.

The cohort comprised adults aged roughly 18 to 95 years residing in approximately 25 US areas. Allocation to cohorts depended on clinical history reported by the participants. Repertoires were generated with immunoSEQ multiplex PCR, while TCRdb's copy carries only in-frame clones and drops some. The data show some 330,000 clones, more than 75% seen once. The CDR3 spans 13 residues. CDR1 MDHEN and CDR2 SYDVKM come from the germline V gene. V was trimmed by 6 bases and J by 2 bases, leaving 9 bases between them. The rearrangement links TRBV28 to TRBJ2-3; tentatively, D is TRBD2 (5 bases). Sequenced input: PBMCs or T cells enriched from blood (not recorded which). The sequence derives from a man in his forties or fifties in a cohort exposed to, infected with or recovered from COVID-19 (not recorded which). The CDR3 sequence is CASSSDYTDTQYF. In nucleotides, the CDR3 is TGTGCCAGCAGCTCCGACTACACAGATACGCAGTATTTT.